This is a list of T cell receptor beta chains from one sample in a study of T cells in Graves' hyperthyroidism and ophthalmopathy. TCRdb recomputed calls from the multiplex PCR reads with MiXCR, one row per CDR3 protein. This table holds approximately 610,000 distinct CDR3 sequences, over 12% found once. Sequencing was performed on blood. Receptors originate from a woman in her forties with Graves' ophthalmopathy. The CDR3 runs from the conserved cysteine through the conserved F or W. A D gene is named only where the DNA matches it firmly. Some rows have no size entry. The others give once, few or many, or a class for an expanded clone.

many	TRBV20-1	13	TRBD1	TRBJ2-5	CSAQGTGLETQYF	TGCAGTGCACAAGGGACAGGGTTGGAGACCCAGTACTTC
many	TRBV2	17	TRBD1	TRBJ1-3	CASSEGTGGFSGNTIYF	TGTGCCAGCAGTGAAGGGACAGGGGGTTTCTCTGGAAACACCATATATTTT
many	TRBV7-9	15	TRBD2	TRBJ2-5	CASSLVSAGEETQYF	TGTGCCAGCAGCTTAGTTAGCGCGGGAGAAGAGACCCAGTACTTC
many	TRBV19	13	-	TRBJ1-1	CASSPSTNTEAFF	TGTGCCAGTAGTCCGTCCACGAACACTGAAGCTTTCTTT
many	TRBV20-1	13	-	TRBJ2-5	CSALDRSQETQYF	TGCAGTGCTCTAGACAGGAGCCAAGAGACCCAGTACTTC
many	TRBV18	13	-	TRBJ2-5	CASSPGTEETQYF	TGTGCCAGCAGTCCGGGGACGGAAGAGACCCAGTACTTC
many	TRBV15	13	TRBD1	TRBJ1-5	CATSRDLTGVSHF	TGTGCCACCAGCAGAGATCTTACAGGGGTTTCTCATTTT
many	TRBV7-9	13	-	TRBJ1-2	CASSRGPRSGYTF	TGTGCCAGCAGCAGGGGACCTCGTAGTGGCTACACCTTC
many	TRBV19	15	TRBD1	TRBJ1-2	CASLSPDRAGYGYTF	TGTGCCAGCCTGTCCCCAGACAGGGCTGGCTATGGCTACACCTTC
many	TRBV6-1	13	-	TRBJ1-1	CASIHAMNTEAFF	TGTGCCAGTATACATGCTATGAACACTGAAGCTTTCTTT
many	TRBV2	15	TRBD1	TRBJ2-5	CASSLQGAQRETQYF	TGTGCCAGCAGCCTACAGGGGGCGCAACGAGAGACCCAGTACTTC
few	TRBV29-1	12	TRBD1	TRBJ2-4	CSAAGGGDIQYF	TGCAGCGCCGCAGGGGGCGGCGACATTCAGTACTTC
many	TRBV12-3/TRBV12-4	18	TRBD2	TRBJ2-5	CASSPSTGLAGVGETQYF	TGTGCCAGCAGTCCCTCAACCGGACTAGCGGGAGTGGGGGAGACCCAGTACTTC
-	TRBV6-1	16	TRBD1	TRBJ1-5	CASSPPTGFLSQPQHF	TGTGCCAGCAGTCCTCCGACAGGGTTCCTTAGTCAGCCCCAGCATTTT
many	TRBV29-1	10	-	TRBJ2-7	CSVVQGEQYF	TGCAGCGTTGTTCAGGGGGAGCAGTACTTC
many	TRBV6-1	15	-	TRBJ2-5	CASRESGPNQETQYF	TGTGCCAGCAGGGAAAGTGGGCCCAACCAAGAGACCCAGTACTTC
few	TRBV12-3/TRBV12-4	14	TRBD2	TRBJ2-5	CASSRLAGEETQYF	TGTGCCAGCAGCCGACTAGCGGGAGAAGAGACCCAGTACTTC
many	TRBV19	14	-	TRBJ2-7	CASSILGESYEQYF	TGTGCCAGTAGTATTTTGGGAGAATCCTACGAGCAGTACTTC
-	TRBV20-1	14	TRBD1	TRBJ1-1	CSADRGVWYTEAFF	TGCAGTGCAGACAGGGGGGTTTGGTACACTGAAGCTTTCTTT
once	TRBV12-3/TRBV12-4	14	-	TRBJ1-6	CASRWGTYNSPLHF	TGTGCCAGCAGGTGGGGGACGTATAATTCACCCCTCCACTTT
many	TRBV27	15	TRBD2	TRBJ2-2	CASSPSGRNTGELFF	TGTGCCAGCAGTCCCAGCGGGAGGAACACCGGGGAGCTGTTTTTT
-	TRBV28	12	TRBD2	TRBJ2-2	CASIAGPGELFF	TGTGCCAGCATAGCGGGCCCCGGGGAGCTGTTTTTT
few	TRBV12-3/TRBV12-4	11	-	TRBJ2-2	CATKSSGELFF	TGTGCCACCAAGTCGAGCGGGGAGCTGTTTTTT
many	TRBV7-2	13	-	TRBJ2-7	CASSLAVHREQYF	TGTGCCAGCAGCTTAGCGGTACATAGAGAGCAGTACTTC
-	TRBV28	13	-	TRBJ2-5	CASNTPEEETQYF	TGTGCCAGCAATACCCCTGAGGAAGAGACCCAGTACTTC
few	TRBV18	16	-	TRBJ2-5	CASSPPGQGGMETQYF	TGTGCCAGCTCACCCCCAGGGCAGGGGGGTATGGAGACCCAGTACTTC
-	TRBV11-1	15	-	TRBJ2-5	CASSLETRPWETQYF	TGTGCCAGCAGCTTAGAGACTAGGCCTTGGGAGACCCAGTACTTC
many	TRBV6-2/TRBV6-3	15	TRBD1	TRBJ1-5	CASSYLTGGNQPQHF	TGTGCCAGCAGTTACCTGACAGGGGGCAATCAGCCCCAGCATTTT
many	TRBV28	15	-	TRBJ2-7	CASSFPQGPVHEQYF	TGTGCCAGCAGTTTCCCCCAGGGCCCGGTTCACGAGCAGTACTTC
-	TRBV5-1	15	-	TRBJ1-1	CASSPRAQDNTEAFF	TGCGCCAGCAGCCCGAGGGCCCAAGACAACACTGAAGCTTTCTTT
few	TRBV27	16	TRBD1	TRBJ2-5	CASSPGTGGFGETQYF	TGTGCCAGCAGTCCTGGGACAGGGGGGTTCGGAGAGACCCAGTACTTC
few	TRBV12-3/TRBV12-4	14	-	TRBJ1-3	CASSWTYSGNTIYF	TGTGCCAGCAGTTGGACATACTCTGGAAACACCATATATTTT
few	TRBV29-1	12	-	TRBJ2-5	CSVGSVQETQYF	TGCAGCGTTGGTTCGGTCCAAGAGACCCAGTACTTC
-	TRBV29-1	13	TRBD2	TRBJ2-7	CSVEEGLVDEQYF	TGCAGCGTTGAAGAGGGACTAGTCGACGAGCAGTACTTC
many	TRBV24-1	12	-	TRBJ2-7	CATIGISYEQYF	TGTGCCACCATCGGGATTTCATACGAGCAGTACTTC
many	TRBV28	15	TRBD1	TRBJ2-5	CASRERTGGTETQYF	TGTGCCAGCAGGGAGCGGACAGGGGGCACAGAGACCCAGTACTTC
-	TRBV28	15	-	TRBJ1-1	CASSFPGHWLTEAFF	TGTGCCAGCAGTTTCCCGGGACACTGGCTCACTGAAGCTTTCTTT
many	TRBV29-1	13	TRBD1	TRBJ2-5	CSVAPDRAETQYF	TGCAGCGTTGCCCCGGACAGGGCGGAGACCCAGTACTTC
-	TRBV27	13	-	TRBJ2-7	CATAPVFSYEQYF	TGTGCCACCGCCCCAGTATTCTCCTACGAGCAGTACTTC